This T cell receptor beta chain derives from a study of tumor-infiltrating lymphocytes in primary liver carcinoma. Study background: Tumors, staged T1-T3 N0M0, spanned roughly 4.2 to 11 cm.

Synthesis of TCR beta cDNA was carried out from around 540 ng total RNA with a constant-region primer. Each TCR beta library was derived from three nested multiplex PCR rounds that employed slightly modified ARM-PCR. Amplification in the first two PCR rounds was performed using TRBV1-TRBV30 forward primers and a C-beta reverse primer for roughly 10 cycles each. MiXCR, run by TCRdb on the multiplex PCR reads, gives a single entry per CDR3 protein. In the table there are more than 55,000 distinct CDR3 sequences, 60% to 85% of which are singletons. Germline V gene data show CDR1 as SGHAT and CDR2 as FQNNGV. V lost 5 bases, J lost 7 bases, and 14 bases lay in between. This CDR3 has 13 amino acids. Joint extraction of RNA and DNA used roughly 17-32 mg of bulk tissue that was unsorted. Infection with HBV was chronic in patients; they were treatment-naive. A note on this clonotype: No antigen is known for it.

Findings and limits, study-wide: Only about 7-24% of top clones occurred in every one of the five tumor regions.

The chain combines TRBV11-2 with TRBJ2-5; perhaps TRBD2 as D (5 bases). Sequenced sample: liver tumor tissue from sampling region 2. This sample's subset: tumor region T2, inferior pole. The TCR sequence derives from a man in his forties with primary liver carcinoma and hepatitis B virus infection. The CDR3 reads CASSPQVGVTQYF. CDR3 coding DNA: TGTGCCAGCAGCCCTCAGGTGGGAGTGACCCAGTACTTC.